The rows below give T cell receptor beta chains drawn from one sample of a study of naive and memory T cell subsets. Each CDR3 protein gets one entry after TCRdb re-called the UMI-ligation and nested PCR reads with MiXCR. Of 120,000 to 150,000 distinct CDR3 sequences listed, around 15% are singletons. Material for sequencing was naive CD4+ T cells from blood. These receptors were obtained from a human donor in good health. Each CDR3 is given with its conserved first and last residue. The D gene is left open where the match is weak. Not all rows give a size; the values are once, few, many and, for expanded clones, a class.

clone_size: NA; j_call: TRBJ2-6; v_call: TRBV4-1; d_call: TRBD1; cdr3_aa: CASSQAQGAVGANVLTF; cdr3_nt: TGCGCCAGCAGCCAAGCACAGGGGGCGGTTGGGGCCAACGTCCTGACTTTC
clone_size: many; j_call: TRBJ1-2; v_call: TRBV5-1; d_call: NA; cdr3_aa: CASSLEALYYGYTF; cdr3_nt: TGCGCCAGCAGCTTGGAAGCGTTGTACTATGGCTACACCTTC
clone_size: NA; j_call: TRBJ2-7; v_call: TRBV6-5; d_call: TRBD1; cdr3_aa: CASSPGGRGLSSYEQYF; cdr3_nt: TGTGCCAGCAGTCCAGGGGGAAGAGGATTGAGCTCCTACGAGCAGTACTTC
clone_size: many; j_call: TRBJ2-7; v_call: TRBV5-6; d_call: NA; cdr3_aa: CASSWWGSLRIYEQYF; cdr3_nt: TGTGCCAGCAGCTGGTGGGGTAGCCTTCGAATCTACGAGCAGTACTTC
clone_size: few; j_call: TRBJ2-1; v_call: TRBV9; d_call: NA; cdr3_aa: CASSVGLDKYNEQFF; cdr3_nt: TGTGCCAGCAGCGTAGGTCTAGATAAGTACAATGAGCAGTTCTTC
clone_size: NA; j_call: TRBJ2-1; v_call: TRBV10-3; d_call: NA; cdr3_aa: CAISSPGGSVDNEQFF; cdr3_nt: TGTGCCATCAGTTCCCCCGGGGGCTCGGTCGACAATGAGCAGTTCTTC
clone_size: few; j_call: TRBJ2-7; v_call: TRBV6-5; d_call: NA; cdr3_aa: CASSYSGGGSYEQYF; cdr3_nt: TGTGCCAGCAGTTACTCCGGTGGGGGATCTTACGAGCAGTACTTC
clone_size: few; j_call: TRBJ1-4; v_call: TRBV12-3/TRBV12-4; d_call: NA; cdr3_aa: CASTHDRLATNEKLFF; cdr3_nt: TGTGCCAGCACGCACGACAGGTTGGCAACTAATGAAAAACTGTTTTTT
clone_size: few; j_call: TRBJ1-5; v_call: TRBV29-1; d_call: NA; cdr3_aa: CSVGGSNQPQHF; cdr3_nt: TGCAGCGTTGGAGGAAGCAATCAGCCCCAGCATTTT
clone_size: NA; j_call: TRBJ2-1; v_call: TRBV6-2/TRBV6-3; d_call: TRBD1; cdr3_aa: CASSHRDRGFNEQFF; cdr3_nt: TGTGCCAGCAGCCACCGGGACAGGGGCTTTAATGAGCAGTTCTTC
clone_size: NA; j_call: TRBJ2-3; v_call: TRBV4-3; d_call: TRBD2; cdr3_aa: CASSQELAGDQYF; cdr3_nt: TGCGCCAGCAGCCAAGAACTAGCGGGAGATCAGTATTTT